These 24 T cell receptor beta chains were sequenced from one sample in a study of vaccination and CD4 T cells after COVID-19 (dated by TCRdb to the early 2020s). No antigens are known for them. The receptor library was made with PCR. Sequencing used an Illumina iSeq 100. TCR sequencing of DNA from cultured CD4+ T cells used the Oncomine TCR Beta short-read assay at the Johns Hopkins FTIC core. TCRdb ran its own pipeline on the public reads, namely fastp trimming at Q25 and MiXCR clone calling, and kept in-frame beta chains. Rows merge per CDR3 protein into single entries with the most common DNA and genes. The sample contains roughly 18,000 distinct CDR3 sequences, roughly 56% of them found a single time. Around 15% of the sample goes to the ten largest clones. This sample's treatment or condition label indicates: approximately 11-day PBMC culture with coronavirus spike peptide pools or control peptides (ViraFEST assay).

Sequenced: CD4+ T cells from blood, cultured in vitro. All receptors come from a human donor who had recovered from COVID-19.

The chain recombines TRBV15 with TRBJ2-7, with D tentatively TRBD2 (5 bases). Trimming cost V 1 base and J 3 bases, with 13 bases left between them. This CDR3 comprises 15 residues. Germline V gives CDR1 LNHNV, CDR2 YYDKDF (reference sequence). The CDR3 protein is CATSRAGSGIYEQYF. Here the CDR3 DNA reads TGTGCCACCAGCAGAGCGGGATCGGGGATCTACGAGCAGTACTTC.

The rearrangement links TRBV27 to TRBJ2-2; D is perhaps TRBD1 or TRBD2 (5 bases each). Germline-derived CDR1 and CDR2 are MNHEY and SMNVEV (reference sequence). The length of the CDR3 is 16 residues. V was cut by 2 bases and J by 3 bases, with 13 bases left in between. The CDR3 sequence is CASSLEKGPYTGELFF. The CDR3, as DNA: TGTGCCAGCAGTTTAGAAAAGGGACCATACACCGGGGAGCTGTTTTTT.

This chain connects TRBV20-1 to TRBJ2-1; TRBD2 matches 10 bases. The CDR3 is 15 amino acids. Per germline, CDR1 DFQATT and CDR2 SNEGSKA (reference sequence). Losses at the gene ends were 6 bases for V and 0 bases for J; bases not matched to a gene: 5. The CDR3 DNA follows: TGCAGTGCCATAGCGGGGGGAAGCTCCTACAATGAGCAGTTCTTC. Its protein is CSAIAGGSSYNEQFF.

As DNA, the CDR3 is TGTGCCAGCAGCAAAGTGGGCTCTAGCGGGGGTACAGATACGCAGTATTTT. This encodes CASSKVGSSGGTDTQYF. The chain uses TRBV21-1 and TRBJ2-3; TRBD2 is the table's D call, not checked against the DNA. TRBV21-1 is recorded as a pseudogene. The CDR3 contains 17 residues.

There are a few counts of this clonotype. Written as DNA, the CDR3 is TGTGCCAGCAGCGCCCTTGTGACAGGGGCTTTTGTGGCTAACTATGGCTACACCTTC. Its protein is CASSALVTGAFVANYGYTF. The chain recombines TRBV6-4 with TRBJ1-2; 8 bases agree with TRBD1. The ends lost 6 bases at V and 0 bases at J; junction bases unmatched: 18. Germline lookup yields CDR1 MRHNA and CDR2 SNTAGT. This CDR3 has 19 amino acids.

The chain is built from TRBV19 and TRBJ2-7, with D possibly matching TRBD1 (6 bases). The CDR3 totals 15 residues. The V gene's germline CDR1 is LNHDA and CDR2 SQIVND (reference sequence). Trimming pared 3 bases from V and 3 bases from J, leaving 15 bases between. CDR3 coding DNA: TGTGCCAGTAGTATGAGGTCAGGGGTGGTCTACGAGCAGTACTTC. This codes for CASSMRSGVVYEQYF.

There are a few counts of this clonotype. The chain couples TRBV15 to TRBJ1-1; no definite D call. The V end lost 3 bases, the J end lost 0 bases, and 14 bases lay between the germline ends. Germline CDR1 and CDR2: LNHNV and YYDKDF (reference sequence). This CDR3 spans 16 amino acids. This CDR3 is CATSRREAVMNTEAFF. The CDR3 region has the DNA TGTGCCACCAGCAGGAGAGAGGCGGTGATGAACACTGAAGCTTTCTTT.

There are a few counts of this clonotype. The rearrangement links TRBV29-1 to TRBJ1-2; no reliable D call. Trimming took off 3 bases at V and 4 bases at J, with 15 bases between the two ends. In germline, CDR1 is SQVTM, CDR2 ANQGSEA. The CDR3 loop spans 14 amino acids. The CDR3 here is CSVDGIGRGYGYTF. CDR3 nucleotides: TGCAGCGTTGACGGGATAGGACGCGGCTATGGCTACACCTTC.

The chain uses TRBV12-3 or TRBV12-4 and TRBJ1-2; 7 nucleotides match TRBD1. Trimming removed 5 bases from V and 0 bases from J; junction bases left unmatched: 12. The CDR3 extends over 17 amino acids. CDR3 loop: CASSTRQGKTSNYGYTF. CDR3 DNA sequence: TGTGCCAGCAGTACTCGACAGGGTAAAACCTCTAACTATGGCTACACCTTC.

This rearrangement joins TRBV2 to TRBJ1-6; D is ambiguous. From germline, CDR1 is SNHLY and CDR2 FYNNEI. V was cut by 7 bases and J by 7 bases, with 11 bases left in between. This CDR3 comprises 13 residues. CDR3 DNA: TGTGCCAGCACCGGGATTTCCAATTCACCCCTCCACTTT. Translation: CASTGISNSPLHF.

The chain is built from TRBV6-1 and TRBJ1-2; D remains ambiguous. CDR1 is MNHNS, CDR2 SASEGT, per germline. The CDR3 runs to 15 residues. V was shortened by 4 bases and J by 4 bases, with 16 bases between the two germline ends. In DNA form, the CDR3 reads TGTGCCAGCAGTGTTACCTGGGATAGTGGCTATGGCTACACCTTC. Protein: CASSVTWDSGYGYTF.

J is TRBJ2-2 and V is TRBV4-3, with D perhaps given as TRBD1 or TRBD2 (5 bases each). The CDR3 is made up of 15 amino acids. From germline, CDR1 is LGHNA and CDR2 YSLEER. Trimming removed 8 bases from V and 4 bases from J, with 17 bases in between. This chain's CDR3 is CASGTGYAGTGELFF. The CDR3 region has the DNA TGCGCCAGCGGGACGGGTTACGCAGGCACCGGGGAGCTGTTTTTT.

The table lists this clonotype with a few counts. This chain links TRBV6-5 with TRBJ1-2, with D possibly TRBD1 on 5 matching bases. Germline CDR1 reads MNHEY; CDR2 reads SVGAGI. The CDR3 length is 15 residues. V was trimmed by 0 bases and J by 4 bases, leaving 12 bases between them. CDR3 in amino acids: CASSYSRQGSYGYTF. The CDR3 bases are TGTGCCAGCAGTTACTCGAGGCAGGGAAGCTATGGCTACACCTTC.

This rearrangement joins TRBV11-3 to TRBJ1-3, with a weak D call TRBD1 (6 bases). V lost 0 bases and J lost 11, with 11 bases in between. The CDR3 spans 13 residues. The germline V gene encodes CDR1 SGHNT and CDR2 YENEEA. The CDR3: CASSLEQGAAIYF. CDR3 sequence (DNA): TGTGCCAGCAGCTTAGAACAGGGCGCCGCCATATATTTT.

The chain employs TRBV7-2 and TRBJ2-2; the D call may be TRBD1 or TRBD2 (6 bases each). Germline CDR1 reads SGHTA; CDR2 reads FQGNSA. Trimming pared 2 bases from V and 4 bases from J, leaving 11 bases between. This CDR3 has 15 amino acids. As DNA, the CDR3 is TGTGCCAGCAGCTTATTTCCGGGGGCCACCGGGGAGCTGTTTTTT. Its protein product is CASSLFPGATGELFF.

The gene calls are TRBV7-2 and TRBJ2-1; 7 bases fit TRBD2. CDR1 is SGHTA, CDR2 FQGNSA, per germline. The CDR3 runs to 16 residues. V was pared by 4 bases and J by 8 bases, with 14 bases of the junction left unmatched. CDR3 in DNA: TGTGCCAGCAGCTGGAACGCTGGCGGGAGAGTCGATGAGCAGTTCTTC. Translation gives CASSWNAGGRVDEQFF.

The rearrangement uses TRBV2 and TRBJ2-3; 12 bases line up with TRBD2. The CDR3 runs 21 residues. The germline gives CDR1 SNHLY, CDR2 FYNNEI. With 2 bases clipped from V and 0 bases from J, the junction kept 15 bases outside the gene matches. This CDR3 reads CASSELPTGTSGRSSTDTQYF. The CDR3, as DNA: TGTGCCAGCAGTGAACTTCCCACGGGGACTAGCGGGCGCTCTAGCACAGATACGCAGTATTTT.

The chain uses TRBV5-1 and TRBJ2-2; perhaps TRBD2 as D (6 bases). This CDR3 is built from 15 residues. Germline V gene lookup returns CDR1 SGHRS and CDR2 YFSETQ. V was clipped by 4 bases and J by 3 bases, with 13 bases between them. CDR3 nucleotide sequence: TGCGCCAGCAGCCGGAGGGGCGGCGACACCGGGGAGCTGTTTTTT. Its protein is CASSRRGGDTGELFF.

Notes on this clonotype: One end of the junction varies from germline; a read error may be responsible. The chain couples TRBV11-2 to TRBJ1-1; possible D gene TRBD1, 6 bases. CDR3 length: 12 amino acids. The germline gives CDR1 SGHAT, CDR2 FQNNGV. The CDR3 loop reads CASSLRDTEAFF. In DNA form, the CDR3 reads TGTGCCAGCAGCTTGAGGGACACTGAGGCTTTCTTT.

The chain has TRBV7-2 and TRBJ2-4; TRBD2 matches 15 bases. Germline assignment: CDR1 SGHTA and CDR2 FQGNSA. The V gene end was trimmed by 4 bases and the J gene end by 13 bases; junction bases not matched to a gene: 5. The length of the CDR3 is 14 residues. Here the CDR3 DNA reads TGTGCCAGCAGCTCTGCCGGGACTAGCGGGAGGCAGTACTTC. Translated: CASSSAGTSGRQYF.

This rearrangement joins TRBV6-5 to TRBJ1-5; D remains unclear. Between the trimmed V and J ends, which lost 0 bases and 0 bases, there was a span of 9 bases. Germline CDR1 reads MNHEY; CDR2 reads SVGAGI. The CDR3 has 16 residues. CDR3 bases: TGTGCCAGCAGTTACTCGATCTGGAATAGCAATCAGCCCCAGCATTTT. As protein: CASSYSIWNSNQPQHF.

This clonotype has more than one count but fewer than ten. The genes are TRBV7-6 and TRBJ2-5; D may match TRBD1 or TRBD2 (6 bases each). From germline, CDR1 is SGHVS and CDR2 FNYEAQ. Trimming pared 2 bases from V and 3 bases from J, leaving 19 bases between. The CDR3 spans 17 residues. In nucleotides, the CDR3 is TGTGCCAGCAGCTTATATTATGGTGGGGGGCTGGAAGAGACCCAGTACTTC. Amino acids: CASSLYYGGGLEETQYF.

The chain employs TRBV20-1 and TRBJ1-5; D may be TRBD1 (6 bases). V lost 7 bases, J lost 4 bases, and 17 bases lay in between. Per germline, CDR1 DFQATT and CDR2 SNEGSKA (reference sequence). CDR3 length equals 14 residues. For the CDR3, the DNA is TGCAGTGTTTCACGGGGGGCCCTTAATCAGCCCCAGCATTTT. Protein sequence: CSVSRGALNQPQHF.

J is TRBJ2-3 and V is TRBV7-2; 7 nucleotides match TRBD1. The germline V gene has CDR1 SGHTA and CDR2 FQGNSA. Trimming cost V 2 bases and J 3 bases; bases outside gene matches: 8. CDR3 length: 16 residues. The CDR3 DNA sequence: TGTGCCAGCAGCTTAATCGTAGGGGGCGCTACAGATACGCAGTATTTT. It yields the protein CASSLIVGGATDTQYF.